This T cell receptor (beta chain) was documented in a study of blood T cell repertoires in COVID-19 (TCRdb year 2020). Background for the entire study: Samples covering the acute and convalescent phases of COVID-19 were provided by collaborators in the United States, Italy and Spain. The prospective study material was composed of cDNA or gDNA derived from T cells, B-cell-depleted T cells, or PBMCs. A freely available public database, intended as a resource for researchers studying the immune response to SARS-CoV-2, is where the repertoires were released. Sample metadata almost always included a de-identified subject ID, COVID-19 status, age in years and sex. The samples were drawn from the first 160 participants of the ongoing ImmuneRACE study and from over 950 subjects provided by 6 global collaborators. Deeply sampled blood TCRbeta repertoires from subjects exposed to, actively infected with, or recovered from COVID-19 were included in the dataset. Where HLA class I and class II types were available, the types were taken from metadata supplied by the sample provider, not from assay-based typing.

In Seattle, one collaborating source enrolled patients while the infection was active and tracked those patients longitudinally over the course of disease. Collaborating institutions collected whole blood in K2EDTA tubes following their own protocols. For TCRbeta analysis, collaborators shipped samples in one of three forms: frozen whole blood, isolated PBMCs, or DNA extracted from either of those sample types. The full study reports these points: Clinical and demographic metadata were provided uncurated, with the amount varying by source and participant.

A word on this clone: What antigen it recognizes has not been identified. No much larger clonotype is one base removed from it; base qualities were not supplied.

Including the terminal cysteine and phenylalanine, the CDR3 comprises 13 residues. The entry retains the CDR3 DNA only, 39 bases that are in frame from base 1. Reading the germline V gene gives CDR1 SNHLY and CDR2 FYNNEI. The V end loses 11 bases and the J end loses 0 bases, and a stretch of 8 bases separates them. TCRbeta CDR3 regions were amplified from genomic DNA using the immunoSEQ Assay, a bias-controlled multiplex PCR. On the authors' methods: The number of nucleated cells in each sample was estimated by amplification of reference gene primers within the assay. To quantify the absolute abundance of each unique TCRbeta CDR3 rearrangement, sequence reads were collapsed and filtered. Productive Simpson clonality was computed per sample as the square root of Simpson's diversity index over productive rearrangements. TCRdb holds this immuneACCESS table with in-frame rearrangements only. Some clones are missing; in checked studies, unresolved V genes explain under half, and the rest has no known cause. That table supplies the V and J calls and clone size; D and trimming were determined from the DNA. Present in this sample are approximately 150,000 clones, approximately 91% of which were seen just once. About 4.9% of the sample rests with the top ten.

The sequenced material came from peripheral blood. Rearrangement joined TRBV2 to TRBJ2-6; no D segment can be confidently identified. The TCR originated in a man between 18 and 35 years old with COVID-19, enrolled during active disease. CDR3 sequence: CAGQTSGANVLTF. Here is the DNA: TGTGCCGGCCAAACCTCTGGGGCCAACGTCCTGACTTTC.